This TCR beta chain was retrieved from a study of T-cell reconstitution after alpha-beta-depleted transplantation in children. This clonotype was counted a few times. A library of TCRbeta sequences, prepared with unique molecular identifiers, was generated. Each CDR3 protein gets one entry after TCRdb re-called the PCR reads with MiXCR. Seen here are 80,000 to 100,000 distinct CDR3 sequences, more than 20% observed once, and the top ten hold roughly a fifth. The CDR3 has 16 residues. V lost 4 bases, J lost 1 base, and 15 bases lay in between. In germline, CDR1 is SGHRS, CDR2 YFSETQ. The rearrangement joins TRBV5-1 to TRBJ2-1; D might be TRBD2 (6 bases). Sequences were derived from PBMCs, sampled before TCRalphabeta/CD19-depleted stem cell transplant. This receptor was obtained from a boy aged 2 to 10 with acute lymphoblastic leukemia, due to receive a stem cell transplant. CDR3 loop: CASSTRRDASYNEQFF. CDR3 bases: TGCGCCAGCAGCACCCGGAGGGACGCGTCCTACAATGAGCAGTTCTTC.